This TCR beta chain was obtained from a study of cytomegalovirus exposure and HLA in healthy donors. Findings and limits, study-wide: Information on immune exposure was restricted to one variable (CMV serostatus). Cytomegalovirus association was assigned to 170 or so TCR beta chains.

In the PCR, 60 Vbeta and 13 Jbeta primers were used. Here immunoSEQ multiplex PCR was the method, and the copy in TCRdb shows in-frame clones only, minus some. The sample includes about 78,000 clones, approximately 70% of them seen just once. This clone has only a few counts. Its antigen is currently unknown. The germline gives CDR1 MDHEN, CDR2 SYDVKM. V was trimmed by 7 bases and J by 2 bases, leaving 14 bases between them. The CDR3 runs 14 residues. This chain joins TRBV28 and TRBJ1-2; D gene unclear. The sequence was obtained from a woman between 40 and 50 years old in good health and CMV-seropositive. The sample was PBMCs. The CDR3 bases are TGTGCCAGCACCTGGAGCGGGCAGAACTATGGCTACACCTTC. It codes for CASTWSGQNYGYTF.